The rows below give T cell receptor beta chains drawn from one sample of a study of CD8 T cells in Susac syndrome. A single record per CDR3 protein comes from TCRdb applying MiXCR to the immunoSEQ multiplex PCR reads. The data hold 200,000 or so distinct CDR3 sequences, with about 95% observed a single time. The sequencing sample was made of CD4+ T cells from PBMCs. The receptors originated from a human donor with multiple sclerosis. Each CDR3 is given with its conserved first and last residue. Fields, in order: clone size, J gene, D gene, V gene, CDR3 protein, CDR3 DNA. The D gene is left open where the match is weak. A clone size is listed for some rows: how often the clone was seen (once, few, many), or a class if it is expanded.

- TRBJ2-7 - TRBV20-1 CSARYGAGEEQYF TGCAGTGCTAGATACGGCGCCGGAGAAGAGCAGTACTTC
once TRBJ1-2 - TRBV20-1 CSARDKTNYGYTF TGCAGTGCTAGAGATAAGACTAACTATGGCTACACCTTC
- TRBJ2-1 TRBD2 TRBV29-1 CSVARRGLVPEQFF TGCAGCGTTGCCCGTAGGGGACTAGTTCCTGAGCAGTTCTTC
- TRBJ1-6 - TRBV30 CACMLSSYNSPLHF TGTGCCTGCATGCTTAGCTCCTATAATTCACCCCTCCACTTT
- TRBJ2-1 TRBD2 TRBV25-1 CASSVSGTRRYNEQFF TGTGCCAGCAGCGTCTCCGGGACTAGGCGCTACAATGAGCAGTTCTTC
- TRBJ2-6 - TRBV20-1 CSARDAGANVLTF TGCAGTGCTAGAGATGCTGGGGCCAACGTCCTGACTTTC
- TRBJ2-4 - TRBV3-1 CASSLLSPTLADIQYF TGTGCCAGCAGCCTCCTATCGCCCACCCTTGCGGACATTCAGTACTTC
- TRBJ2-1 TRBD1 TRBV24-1 CATSDASRQGGYNEQFF TGTGCCACCAGTGATGCGTCCCGACAGGGTGGGTACAATGAGCAGTTCTTC
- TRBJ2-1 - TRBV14 CASSQDFESEQFF TGTGCCAGCAGCCAAGATTTTGAGAGTGAGCAGTTCTTC
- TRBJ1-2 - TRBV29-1 CSVEAGYTF TGCAGCGTTGAGGCTGGCTACACCTTC
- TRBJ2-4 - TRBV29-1 CSVVTSGAKNIQYF TGCAGCGTCGTAACGTCTGGGGCCAAAAACATTCAGTACTTC
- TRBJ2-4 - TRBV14 CASSQTGLRNIQYF TGTGCCAGCAGCCAAACAGGGCTACGAAACATTCAGTACTTC
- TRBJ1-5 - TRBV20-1 CSARGPQGNQPQHF TGCAGTGCCCGGGGGCCCCAGGGGAATCAGCCCCAGCATTTT
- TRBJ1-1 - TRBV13 CASSRTTSWGPEAFF TGTGCCAGCAGCCGAACCACGAGTTGGGGGCCTGAAGCTTTCTTT
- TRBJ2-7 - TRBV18 CASSQGSRGGEQYF TGTGCCAGCTCACAAGGGTCCCGCGGAGGCGAGCAGTACTTC
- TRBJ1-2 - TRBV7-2 CASSSSGSYGYTF TGTGCCAGCAGCTCCTCCGGGAGCTATGGCTACACCTTC
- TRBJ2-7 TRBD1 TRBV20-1 CSAREGQGFYEQYF TGCAGTGCTAGAGAGGGACAGGGATTCTACGAGCAGTACTTC
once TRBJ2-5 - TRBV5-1 CASSLSGTGPYF TGCGCCAGCAGCCTATCGGGGACGGGGCCTTACTTC
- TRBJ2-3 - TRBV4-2 CASSQGPPRLTSTDTQYF TGTGCCAGCAGCCAGGGTCCGCCGAGACTAACTAGCACAGATACGCAGTATTTT
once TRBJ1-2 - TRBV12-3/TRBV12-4 CASSLARAASGYTF TGTGCCAGCAGTTTAGCGCGGGCGGCCTCTGGCTACACCTTC
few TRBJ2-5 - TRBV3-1 CASSQDWEETQYF TGTGCCAGCAGCCAGGACTGGGAAGAGACCCAGTACTTC
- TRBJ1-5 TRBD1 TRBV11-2 CASSIGTGYQPQHF TGTGCCAGCAGCATAGGGACAGGGTATCAGCCCCAGCATTTT
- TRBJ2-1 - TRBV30 CAGRVFLDNEQFF TGTGCCGGGAGAGTCTTCTTGGACAATGAGCAGTTCTTC
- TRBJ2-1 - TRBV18 CASSPISSRQNSYNEQFF TGTGCCAGCTCACCGATCTCCTCCCGCCAAAACTCCTACAATGAGCAGTTCTTC
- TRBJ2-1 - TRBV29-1 CRKLKKGNEQFF TGCAGAAAACTGAAAAAAGGTAATGAGCAGTTCTTC
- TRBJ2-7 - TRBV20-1 CSASLASEQYF TGCAGTGCTAGCCTAGCCTCCGAGCAGTACTTC
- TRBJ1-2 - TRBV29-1 CSVVQLYGYTF TGCAGCGTTGTACAGCTCTATGGCTACACCTTC
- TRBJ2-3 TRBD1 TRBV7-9 CASRRDRESGNTDTQYF TGTGCCAGCAGACGGGACAGGGAGAGCGGGAACACAGATACGCAGTATTTT